What follows describes a single TCR beta chain. The data belong to a study of blood T cell repertoires in COVID-19. Sequencing used immunoSEQ multiplex PCR; TCRdb keeps in-frame clones, though not all of them. The sample holds some 96,000 clones; about 90% are singletons and the top ten take less than 8.5%. The V gene's germline CDR1 is MDHEN and CDR2 SYDVKM. V lost 4 bases and J 7 bases, leaving 22 bases between the germline ends. CDR3 length equals 17 residues. Sequenced: peripheral blood. The rearrangement links TRBV28 to TRBJ2-2, with a tentative D call TRBD2 (7 bases). The origin of this receptor is a man aged 25 to 40 in a cohort sampled during active COVID-19. CDR3 nucleotide sequence: TGTGCCAGCAGTTCCCCTTTGGGGGGGGGCTCGAACGGGGAGCTGTTTTTT. Translating gives CASSSPLGGGSNGELFF.